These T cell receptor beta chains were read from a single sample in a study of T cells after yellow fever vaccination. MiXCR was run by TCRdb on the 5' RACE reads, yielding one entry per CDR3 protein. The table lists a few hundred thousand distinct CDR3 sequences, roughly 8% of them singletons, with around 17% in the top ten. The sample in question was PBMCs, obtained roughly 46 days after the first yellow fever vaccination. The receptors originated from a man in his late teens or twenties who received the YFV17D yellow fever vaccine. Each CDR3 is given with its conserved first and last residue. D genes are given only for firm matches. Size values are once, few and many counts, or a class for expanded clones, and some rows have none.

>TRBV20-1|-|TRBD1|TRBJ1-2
TGCAGTGCTCTCGGGACAGGGGTCTATGGCTACAACTTC
CSALGTGVYGYNF
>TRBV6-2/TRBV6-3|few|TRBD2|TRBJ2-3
TGTGCCAGCAGTAGGACTAGCGGGGCTCCAGATACGCAGTATTTT
CASSRTSGAPDTQYF
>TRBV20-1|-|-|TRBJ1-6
TGCAGTGCCCCCACGGGGGGGCTAAGGTCACCCCTCCACTTT
CSAPTGGLRSPLHF
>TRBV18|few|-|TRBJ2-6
TGTGCCAGCTCACCTCAAAGCGGAGTGACTGGGGCCAACGTCCTGACTTTC
CASSPQSGVTGANVLTF
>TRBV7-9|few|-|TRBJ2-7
TGTGCCAGCAGCTTAGGGGACAACTCCTACGAGCAGTACTTC
CASSLGDNSYEQYF
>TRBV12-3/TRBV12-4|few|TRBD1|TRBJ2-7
TGTGCCAGCAGTTTGTCTATTACGAGGACAGGGAGCTCCTACGAGCAGTACTTC
CASSLSITRTGSSYEQYF
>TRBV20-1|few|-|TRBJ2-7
TGCAGTGCTAGAGATCGGTTAGTGGCTACACCCTACGAGCAGTACTTC
CSARDRLVATPYEQYF
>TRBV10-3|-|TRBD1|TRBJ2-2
TGTGCCACCGGACAGGTCCTCACCGGGGAGCTGTTTTTT
CATGQVLTGELFF
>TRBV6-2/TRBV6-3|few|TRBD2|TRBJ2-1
TGTGCCAGCACACCCCCCGGGGTAGCGGGAGGGAATGAGCAGTTCTTC
CASTPPGVAGGNEQFF
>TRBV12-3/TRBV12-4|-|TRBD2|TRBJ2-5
TGTGCCAGCAGGATAGGGACTAGCGGATGGGAGACCCAGTACTTC
CASRIGTSGWETQYF
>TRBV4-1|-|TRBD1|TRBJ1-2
TGCGCCAGCAGCCCACAGGGGAGGGTTCGCGGCTACACCTTC
CASSPQGRVRGYTF
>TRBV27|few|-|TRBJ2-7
TGTGCCAGCACCGAATTGGGAGGTCTCCACGAGCAGTACTTC
CASTELGGLHEQYF
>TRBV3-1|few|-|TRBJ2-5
TGTGCCAGCAGCCATTTGAGGGGGGGCCAAGAGACCCAGTACTTC
CASSHLRGGQETQYF
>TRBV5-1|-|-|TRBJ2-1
TGCGCCAGCAGCATATGGGGGAGAGGCAATGAGCAGTTCTTC
CASSIWGRGNEQFF
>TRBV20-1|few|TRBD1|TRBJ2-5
TGCAGTGCTAAGACAGGGCCGAGGAGAGAGACCCAGTACTTC
CSAKTGPRRETQYF
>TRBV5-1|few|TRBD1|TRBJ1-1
TGCGCCAGCAGCCGGGGCCAGGGGGTTGGTGAAGCTTTCTTT
CASSRGQGVGEAFF
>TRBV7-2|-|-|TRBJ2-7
TGTGCCAGCAGCTTAGATCCGGGTTCCTCCTACGAGCAGTACTTC
CASSLDPGSSYEQYF
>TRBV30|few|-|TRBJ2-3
TGTGCCTGGAGGACATCTGGGGATACGCAGTATTTT
CAWRTSGDTQYF
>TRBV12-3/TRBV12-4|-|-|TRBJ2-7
TGTGCCAGCAGTTTATATGGGGCTAACTACGAGCAGTACTTC
CASSLYGANYEQYF
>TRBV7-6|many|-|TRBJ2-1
TGTGCCAGCAGCGTATTTGGGCGCTACAATGAGCAGTTCTTC
CASSVFGRYNEQFF
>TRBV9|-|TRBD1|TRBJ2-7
TGTGCCAGCAGCCTACGACAGGGTGGGTACGAGCAGTACTTC
CASSLRQGGYEQYF
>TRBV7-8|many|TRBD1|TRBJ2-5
TGTGCCAGCAGCTTTGGACAGGGAAAGACCCAGTACTTC
CASSFGQGKTQYF
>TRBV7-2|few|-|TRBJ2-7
TGTGCCAGCAGCTTAGAATTTGTCGGGATCTACGAGCAGTACTTC
CASSLEFVGIYEQYF
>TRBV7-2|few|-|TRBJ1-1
TGTGCCAGTGTGAGCGGGGACTTCACTGAAGCTTTCTTT
CASVSGDFTEAFF
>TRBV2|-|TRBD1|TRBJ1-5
TGTGCCAGCAGGCGGGACAGGGTCTCCAATCAGCCCCAGCATTTT
CASRRDRVSNQPQHF